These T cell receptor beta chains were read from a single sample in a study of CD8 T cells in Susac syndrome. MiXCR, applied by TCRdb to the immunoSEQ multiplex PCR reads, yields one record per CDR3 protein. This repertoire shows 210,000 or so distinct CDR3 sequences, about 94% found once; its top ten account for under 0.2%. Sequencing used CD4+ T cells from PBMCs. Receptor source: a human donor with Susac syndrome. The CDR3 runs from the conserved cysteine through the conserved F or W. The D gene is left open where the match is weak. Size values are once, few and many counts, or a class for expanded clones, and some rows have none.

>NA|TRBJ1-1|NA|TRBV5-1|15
TGCGCCAGCAGCTTGACGGGCCTAATGAACACTGAAGCTTTCTTT
CASSLTGLMNTEAFF
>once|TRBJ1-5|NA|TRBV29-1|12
TGCAGCGTTGCCGGGGCCAATCAGCCCCAGCATTTT
CSVAGANQPQHF
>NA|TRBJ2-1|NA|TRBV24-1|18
TGTGCCACCAGTCAGGAAAAGCTACTCGGATTCTCCTACAATGAGCAGTTCTTC
CATSQEKLLGFSYNEQFF
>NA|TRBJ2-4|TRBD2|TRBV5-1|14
TGCGCCAGCAGCTTGAGTGGGGGGGAAAACATTCAGTACTTC
CASSLSGGENIQYF
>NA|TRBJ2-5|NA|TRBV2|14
TGTGCCAGCAAAATGGTCCAATCTCGGGAGACCCAGTACTTC
CASKMVQSRETQYF
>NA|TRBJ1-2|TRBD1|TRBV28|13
TGTGCCAGCAGCCGTACAGGGGCGGATGGCTACACCTTC
CASSRTGADGYTF
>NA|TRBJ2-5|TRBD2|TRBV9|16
TGTGCCAGCAGCGTAGATGCGGGGGGGCCTCGAGAGACCCAGTACTTC
CASSVDAGGPRETQYF
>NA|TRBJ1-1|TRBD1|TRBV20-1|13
TGCAGTGCTGGAAGACAGGGTAGAACTGAAGCTTTCTTT
CSAGRQGRTEAFF
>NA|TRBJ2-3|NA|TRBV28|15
TGTGCCAGCAGTTTATTGAAGCAGGTCACAGATACGCAGTATTTT
CASSLLKQVTDTQYF
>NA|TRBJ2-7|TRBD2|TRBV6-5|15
TGTGCCAGCAGTTCTTACCGGGTCGGGGGGGACGAGCAGTACTTC
CASSSYRVGGDEQYF
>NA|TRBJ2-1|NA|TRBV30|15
TGTGCCTGGGGGATGACAGTTGGCTCCTACAATGAGCAGTTCTTC
CAWGMTVGSYNEQFF
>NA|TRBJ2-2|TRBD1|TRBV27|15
TGTGCCAGCAGGGGGGCAGGGGGGAACACCGGGGAGCTGTTTTTT
CASRGAGGNTGELFF
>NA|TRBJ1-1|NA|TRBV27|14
TGTGCCAGCAGTTTAAGAATAGTAGGCGGTGAAGCTTTCTTT
CASSLRIVGGEAFF
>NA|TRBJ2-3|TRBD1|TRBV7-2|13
TGTGCCAGCAGCTTAGAGGGGGCCTATACGCAGTATTTT
CASSLEGAYTQYF
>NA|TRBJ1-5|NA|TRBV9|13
TGTGCCAGCAGCGCGGACCAGAGTCAGCCCCAGCATTTT
CASSADQSQPQHF
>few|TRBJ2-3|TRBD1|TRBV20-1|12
TGCAGTGCTAGAGATGACAGGGAAACGCAGTATTTT
CSARDDRETQYF
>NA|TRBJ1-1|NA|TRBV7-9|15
TGTGCCAGCAGGGACCGACGGGGCAAGGACACTGAAGCTTTCTTT
CASRDRRGKDTEAFF
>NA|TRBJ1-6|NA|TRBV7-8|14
TGTGCCAGCAGCTTGTTCCGGCTAAATTCACCCCTCCACTTT
CASSLFRLNSPLHF
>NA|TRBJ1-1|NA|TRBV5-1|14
TGCGCCAGCAGAACGGCGACAACCGCTACTGAAGCTTTCTTT
CASRTATTATEAFF
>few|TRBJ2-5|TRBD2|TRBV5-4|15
TGTGCCAGCAGCTTTCGGACTAGCGGGGGAGAGACCCAGTACTTC
CASSFRTSGGETQYF
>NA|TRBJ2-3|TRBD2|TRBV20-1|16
TGCAGTGCTAGCTTCCTAGCGGGGGGCAGCACAGATACGCAGTATTTT
CSASFLAGGSTDTQYF
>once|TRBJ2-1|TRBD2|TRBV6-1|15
TGTGCCAGCGTCAGACTAGCGGGGACTAGCAATGAGCAGTTCTTC
CASVRLAGTSNEQFF
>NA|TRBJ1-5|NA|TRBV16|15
TGTGCCAGCAGCCAATGGGAGGGTAGCAATCAGCCCCAGCATTTT
CASSQWEGSNQPQHF
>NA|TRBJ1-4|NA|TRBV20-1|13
TGCAGTGCTAGACACAGTAGAGACGAAAAACTGTTTTTT
CSARHSRDEKLFF
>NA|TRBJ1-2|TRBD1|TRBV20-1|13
TGCAGTGCTGCACCGACAGGGATCTATGGCTACACCTTC
CSAAPTGIYGYTF
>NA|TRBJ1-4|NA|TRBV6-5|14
TGTGCCAGCTCCCCTGGGGTGGCCCCGGAAAAACTGTTTTTT
CASSPGVAPEKLFF
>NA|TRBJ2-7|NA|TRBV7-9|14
TGTGCCAGCAGCCCATCCACAGGAAGCTACGAGCAGTACTTC
CASSPSTGSYEQYF
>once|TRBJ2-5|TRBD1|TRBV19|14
TGTGCCAGTAGAATTACAGGGGGCCAAGAGACCCAGTACTTC
CASRITGGQETQYF
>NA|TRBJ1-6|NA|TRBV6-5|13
TGTGCCAGCATTCCACGGTCGTATTCACCCCTCCACTTT
CASIPRSYSPLHF
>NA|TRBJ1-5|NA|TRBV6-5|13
TGTGCCAGCGGCACCGGGGATTATCAGCCCCAGCATTTT
CASGTGDYQPQHF
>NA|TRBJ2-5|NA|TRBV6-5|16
TGTGCCAGCAGTTACTCGAGGCGGGGACTCGGCGAGACCCAGTACTTC
CASSYSRRGLGETQYF
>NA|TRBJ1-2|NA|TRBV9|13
TGTGCCAGCAGCGGAGCTGGGGTGGATGGCTACACCTTC
CASSGAGVDGYTF